The 18 T cell receptor beta chains below all came from one sample that was sequenced in a study of post-analysis software for immune sequencing data. Tagging with unique molecular identifiers was a feature of the TCR beta cDNA libraries. TCRdb redid the calling of the PCR reads with MiXCR, one entry per CDR3 protein. Altogether about 810,000 distinct CDR3 sequences are present, approximately 53% being singletons, with the ten largest covering about 4.8%. Study-wide results and limits: Patients carried roughly five TRBV segments more frequently than controls did, and TRBV5-6, TRBV5-1 and TRBV20-1 were among them.

No cognate antigen is known for these TCRs. The sequenced sample consisted of blood. The receptors originated from a girl aged 5-17 years with multiple sclerosis.

The gene calls are TRBV29-1 and TRBJ2-7; D not certain. V gave up 4 bases and J gave up 0 bases, with 10 bases separating them. The germline gives CDR1 SQVTM, CDR2 ANQGSEA. The CDR3 consists of 13 residues. The chain's CDR3 is CSVGWRNSYEQYF. Written as DNA, the CDR3 is TGCAGCGTTGGTTGGCGGAACTCCTACGAGCAGTACTTC.

This clonotype was observed a few times. The genes are TRBV9 and TRBJ2-3; either TRBD1 or TRBD2 may supply D (5 bases each). The CDR3 sequence is 16 residues long. Per germline, CDR1 SGDLS and CDR2 YYNGEE. Trimming shortened V by 4 bases and J by 3 bases, and 18 bases separated the two germline ends. The CDR3 protein is CASSPGRSWGTDTQYF. The CDR3 DNA sequence: TGTGCCAGCAGCCCGGGACGGTCCTGGGGAACAGATACGCAGTATTTT.

Points on this clonotype: The junction shows a germline mismatch at one end, possibly a read error. The gene calls are TRBV18 and TRBJ2-5; D uncertain. Germline V gene data show CDR1 as KGHSH and CDR2 as LQKENI. The CDR3 totals 13 residues. The CDR3 spells CAGSLVRQETQYF. The DNA for the CDR3 is TGTGCCGGCTCACTCGTTCGGCAAGAGACCCAGTACTTC.

This clonotype showed up just a few times. This chain joins TRBV12-3 or TRBV12-4 and TRBJ2-7; 8 nucleotides line up with TRBD2. This CDR3 is built from 13 residues. J gave up 4 bases and V 8 bases, and 7 bases lay outside the gene matches. DNA of the CDR3: TGTGCCAGCGCGTCGGGAGGGCTTTACGAGCAGTACTTC. Translated: CASASGGLYEQYF.

This clonotype was recorded a few times. The rearrangement uses TRBV10-3 and TRBJ2-7; 12 bases align to TRBD2. This CDR3 has 15 amino acids. Germline CDR1 is ENHRY and CDR2 is SYGVKD. V lost 6 bases, J lost 5 bases, and 8 bases stayed unmatched. This chain's CDR3 is CAISSGLAGLHEQYF. The DNA for the CDR3 is TGTGCCATCAGCTCCGGACTAGCGGGACTCCACGAGCAGTACTTC.

The chain is built from TRBV9 and TRBJ2-7; D possibly corresponds to TRBD2 (6 bases). The CDR3 runs 17 residues. The V end was cut by 0 bases, the J end by 3 bases, with 19 bases between. Germline V lookup: CDR1 SGDLS, CDR2 YYNGEE. The CDR3 loop reads CASSVGYSSAGDYEQYF. Written as DNA, the CDR3 is TGTGCCAGCAGCGTAGGGTACTCTAGCGCCGGGGACTACGAGCAGTACTTC.

This clonotype showed up just a few times. This chain links TRBV6-4 with TRBJ2-3, with 9 positions matching TRBD2. The CDR3 is made up of 15 amino acids. CDR1 MRHNA and CDR2 SNTAGT come from the germline V gene. V was pared by 8 bases and J by 0 bases, with 6 bases of the junction left unmatched. The CDR3 region has the DNA TGTGCCAGCCGGTTGCGGGGGGGTAGCACAGATACGCAGTATTTT. Protein product: CASRLRGGSTDTQYF.

This clonotype occurred a few times. The chain joins TRBV4-1 to TRBJ1-6, with D tentatively TRBD1 (6 bases). Trimming took off 6 bases at V and 9 bases at J, with 12 bases between the two ends. Per the germline V gene, CDR1 is MGHRA and CDR2 is YSYEKL. CDR3 size: 13 residues. CDR3 DNA sequence: TGCGCCAGCAGTCCAGGGGCAACTTCACCCCTCCACTTT. It codes for CASSPGATSPLHF.

This chain uses TRBV2 with TRBJ2-1; possible D gene TRBD1, 5 bases. CDR3 length: 12 residues. The V end lost 6 bases, the J end lost 6 bases, and 9 bases lay between the germline ends. The germline V gene encodes CDR1 SNHLY and CDR2 FYNNEI. The chain's CDR3 is CASRVTVNEQFF. The CDR3 coding sequence is TGTGCCAGCAGGGTGACAGTCAATGAGCAGTTCTTC.

The chain couples TRBV7-2 to TRBJ2-7; a weak D match, TRBD1 (6 bases). The CDR3 is made up of 17 amino acids. V lost 1 base and J lost 3, with 19 bases in between. The germline CDR1 and CDR2 sequences are SGHTA and FQGNSA. The CDR3 reads CASSLGLPRGAYYEQYF. DNA for the CDR3: TGTGCCAGCAGCTTAGGTCTACCCAGGGGAGCCTACTACGAGCAGTACTTC.

The chain carries TRBV12-3 or TRBV12-4 and TRBJ1-2; 8 bases map to TRBD1. The CDR3 length is 14 residues. Trimming at V came to 4 bases and at J to 4 bases, leaving 5 bases not matched to a gene. The CDR3 nucleotides read TGTGCCAGCAGTTCCCAGGGGGCTCGCTATGGCTACACCTTC. Residues: CASSSQGARYGYTF.

J is TRBJ1-2 and V is TRBV4-1, with a weak D call TRBD1 (6 bases). V lost 2 bases, J lost 2 bases, and 9 bases lay in between. The CDR3 has 14 residues. Germline assignment: CDR1 MGHRA and CDR2 YSYEKL. The chain's CDR3 is CASSQSGANYGYTF. Written as DNA, the CDR3 is TGCGCCAGCAGCCAATCAGGGGCCAACTATGGCTACACCTTC.

This chain links TRBV10-2 with TRBJ2-1; TRBD2 agrees at 13 bases. CDR1 WSHSY and CDR2 SAAADI come from the germline V gene. V trimming: 6 bases; J trimming: 12 bases; junction bases outside the gene matches: 17. The CDR3 is made up of 17 amino acids. The CDR3 DNA is TGCGCCAGCAGACCGCCCGGGACTAGCGGGATCGGTGGTGGGCAGTTCTTC. It yields the protein CASRPPGTSGIGGGQFF.

V is TRBV27 and J is TRBJ1-5; D not resolved. The germline V gene has CDR1 MNHEY and CDR2 SMNVEV (reference sequence). V was clipped by 5 bases and J by 3 bases, with 14 bases between them. CDR3 size: 15 residues. The CDR3 region is CASSATGHDNQPQHF. In DNA form, the CDR3 reads TGTGCCAGCAGTGCCACGGGCCATGACAATCAGCCCCAGCATTTT.

The chain links TRBV7-9 to TRBJ2-1; TRBD1 matches 7 bases. Germline CDR1 is SEHNR and CDR2 is FQNEAQ (reference sequence). The V and J ends lost 0 bases and 1 base, in that order; junction bases with no gene match: 3. CDR3 length: 16 residues. CDR3 region: CASSLAQGYSYNEQFF. DNA for the CDR3: TGTGCCAGCAGCTTAGCACAGGGGTATTCCTACAATGAGCAGTTCTTC.

The table lists this clonotype with a few counts. This chain connects TRBV7-9 to TRBJ2-7; TRBD2 matches at 9 bases. The germline V gene encodes CDR1 SEHNR and CDR2 FQNEAQ (reference sequence). With 5 bases clipped from V and 6 bases from J, the junction kept 11 bases outside the gene matches. CDR3 length equals 15 residues. The CDR3 is CASSLRLAEGREQYF. CDR3 bases: TGTGCCAGCAGCCTAAGACTAGCGGAGGGGCGCGAGCAGTACTTC.

This clonotype was seen a few times. The chain combines TRBV20-1 with TRBJ2-3, with TRBD2 matching over 10 bases. The junction had 3 bases not matched to a gene; V was cut back by 4 bases and J by 2 bases. In germline, CDR1 is DFQATT, CDR2 SNEGSKA (reference sequence). The CDR3 contains 14 residues. CDR3 DNA sequence: TGCAGTGCTACTAGCGGGAGTATCACAGATACGCAGTATTTT. Protein: CSATSGSITDTQYF.

The V call is TRBV7-2, the J call TRBJ2-3, with D perhaps matching TRBD2 (5 bases). The CDR3 is made up of 13 amino acids. V lost 2 bases and J lost 7, with 10 bases in between. Germline V CDR1 and CDR2: SGHTA, FQGNSA. The CDR3 loop is CASSLLGLNTQYF. DNA for the CDR3: TGTGCCAGCAGCTTATTAGGACTCAATACGCAGTATTTT.